The source of this T cell receptor beta chain is a study of T cells in Graves' hyperthyroidism and ophthalmopathy. J was trimmed by 3 bases and V by 5 bases; bases with no gene match: 1. The germline V gene encodes CDR1 DFQATT and CDR2 SNEGSKA (reference sequence). The CDR3 consists of 12 residues. Authors of the study amplified TCR beta CDR3 regions from RNA transcripts. A first-round RT-PCR of the TCR CDR3 used the HTBI primer set. TCRdb reprocessed the multiplex PCR reads via MiXCR and lists one record per CDR3 protein. Among 550,000 to 800,000 distinct CDR3 sequences, 15% to 20% were seen once, and the ten largest hold around 16%. The hyperthyroidism patients had all been newly diagnosed, and their disease duration was under 2 months. Their ages ranged from 18 to 65 years.

The sample consisted of blood. The chain couples TRBV20-1 to TRBJ2-7; 10 positions match TRBD1. This sequence was found in a man aged 50 or older with Graves' hyperthyroidism. For the CDR3, the DNA is TGCAGTGCTGGACAGGGGGACTACGAGCAGTACTTC. Translated: CSAGQGDYEQYF.